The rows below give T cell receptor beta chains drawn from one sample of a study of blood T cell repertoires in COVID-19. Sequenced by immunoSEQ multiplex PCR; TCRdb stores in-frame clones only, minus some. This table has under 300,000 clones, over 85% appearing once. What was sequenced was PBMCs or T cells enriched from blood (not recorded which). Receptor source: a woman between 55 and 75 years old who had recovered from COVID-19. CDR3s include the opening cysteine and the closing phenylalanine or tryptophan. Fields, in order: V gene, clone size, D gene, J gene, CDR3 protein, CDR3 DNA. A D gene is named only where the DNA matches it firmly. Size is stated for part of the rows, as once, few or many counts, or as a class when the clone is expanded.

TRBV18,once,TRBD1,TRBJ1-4,CASSPSLDRDNEKLFF,TGTGCCAGCTCACCATCTTTGGACAGGGACAATGAAAAACTGTTTTTT
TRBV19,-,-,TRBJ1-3,CATTEGGGNTIYF,TGTGCCACGACGGAAGGAGGTGGAAACACCATATATTTT
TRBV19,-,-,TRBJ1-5,CASSYTGRISNQPQHF,TGTGCCAGTAGTTATACGGGGAGAATTAGCAATCAGCCCCAGCATTTT
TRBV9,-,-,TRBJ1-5,CASSGGRRGPQHF,TGTGCCAGCAGCGGCGGACGTCGGGGGCCCCAGCATTTT
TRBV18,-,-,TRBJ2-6,CASSPQTFSGANVLTF,TGTGCCAGCTCACCACAAACTTTCTCTGGGGCCAACGTCCTGACTTTC
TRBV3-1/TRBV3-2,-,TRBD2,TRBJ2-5,CASSLLAGGETQYF,TGTGCCAGCAGCCTTCTAGCGGGGGGAGAGACCCAGTACTTC
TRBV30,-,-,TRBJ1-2,CAWSGQPGYTF,TGTGCCTGGAGCGGACAGCCTGGCTACACCTTC
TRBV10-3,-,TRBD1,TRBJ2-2,CAISDGQGAGELFF,TGTGCCATCAGTGACGGACAGGGGGCCGGGGAGCTGTTTTTT
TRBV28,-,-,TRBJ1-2,CASSPRWRSGNVGYTF,TGTGCCAGCAGTCCCCGATGGCGATCGGGGAACGTTGGCTACACCTTC
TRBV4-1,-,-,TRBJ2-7,CASSHTNTGFEQYF,TGCGCCAGCAGCCACACAAATACAGGGTTCGAGCAGTACTTC
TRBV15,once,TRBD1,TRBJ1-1,CATSRDPPGRGLTEAFF,TGTGCCACCAGCAGAGATCCCCCCGGGAGGGGGCTGACTGAAGCTTTCTTT
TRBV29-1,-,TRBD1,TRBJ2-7,CSAVPGQGYEQYF,TGCAGCGCTGTACCGGGACAGGGCTACGAGCAGTACTTC
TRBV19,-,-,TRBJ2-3,CASSIRVRDTQYF,TGTGCCAGTAGTATCAGGGTGAGAGATACGCAGTATTTT
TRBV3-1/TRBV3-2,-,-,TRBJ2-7,CASSQSDRSVVGF,TGTGCCAGCAGCCAATCGGACAGATCGGTCGTGGGCTTC
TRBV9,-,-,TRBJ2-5,CASSPSGLQETQYF,TGTGCCAGCAGCCCGTCAGGGCTACAAGAGACCCAGTACTTC
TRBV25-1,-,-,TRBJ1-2,CASSDSGFGYTF,TGTGCCAGCAGTGATTCAGGGTTTGGCTACACCTTC
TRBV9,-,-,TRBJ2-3,CASSVVNSGAGVWADTQYF,TGTGCCAGCAGCGTAGTTAATAGTGGGGCAGGGGTTTGGGCAGATACGCAGTATTTT
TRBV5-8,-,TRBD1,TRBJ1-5,CASSLGQGVQPQHF,TGTGCCAGCAGCTTGGGACAGGGGGTACAGCCCCAGCATTTT
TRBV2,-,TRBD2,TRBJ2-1,CASSLGTSGSWEQFF,TGTGCCAGCAGCTTGGGGACTAGCGGGAGCTGGGAGCAGTTCTTC
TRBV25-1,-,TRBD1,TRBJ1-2,CASSGTTGGYGYTF,TGTGCCAGCAGTGGGACGACAGGGGGGTATGGCTACACCTTC
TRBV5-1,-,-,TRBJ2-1,CASSLQAAANQFF,TGCGCCAGCAGCTTGCAAGCCGCGGCTAATCAGTTCTTC
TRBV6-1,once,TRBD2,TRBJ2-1,CASSEAGLAGGLALRVNEQFF,TGTGCCAGCAGTGAAGCGGGACTAGCGGGAGGATTAGCTCTCCGAGTCAATGAGCAGTTCTTC
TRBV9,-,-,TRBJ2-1,CASSVAPQGQRFRFF,TGTGCCAGCAGCGTAGCTCCCCAGGGGCAAAGATTTCGGTTCTTC
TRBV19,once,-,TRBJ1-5,CASSIPFRRSNQPQHF,TGTGCCAGTAGTATCCCTTTTCGTCGGAGCAATCAGCCCCAGCATTTT
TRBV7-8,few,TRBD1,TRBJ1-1,CASSPGGMNTEAFF,TGTGCCAGCAGCCCAGGGGGCATGAACACTGAAGCTTTCTTT
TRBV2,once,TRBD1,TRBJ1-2,CASSTSGQQYGYTF,TGTGCCAGCAGTACCTCGGGACAGCAATATGGCTACACCTTC